This T cell receptor (beta chain) originates from a study of tumor-infiltrating lymphocytes in localized non-small cell lung cancer. As for the study in general: Some samples were collected after neoadjuvant chemotherapy; smokers, never-smokers and several histologies were included.

The CDR3 consists of 13 residues. From germline, CDR1 is SGHNT and CDR2 YYREEE (reference sequence). The V segment lost 7 bases and the J segment 3 bases; nucleotides outside the gene matches: 5. The repertoire was sequenced with immunoSEQ multiplex PCR; TCRdb's copy has only in-frame clones and lacks some. This table has 13,000 or so clones, 68% appearing once. This chain links TRBV5-4 with TRBJ2-5, with 8 bases that match TRBD2. This receptor was obtained from a human donor with non-small cell lung cancer. Sequences were obtained from uninvolved lung tissue not adjacent to the tumor. Written as DNA, the CDR3 is TGTGCCAGCCTCCGGCGGGGGGAAGAGACCCAGTACTTC. It is translated as CASLRRGEETQYF.